The 11 T cell receptor beta chains presented below share a single source sample, sequenced in a study of cytomegalovirus exposure and HLA in healthy donors. This PCR relied on a set of 60 Vbeta primers and 13 Jbeta primers. Sequenced by immunoSEQ multiplex PCR; TCRdb stores in-frame clones only, minus some. The data show about 160,000 clones, with approximately 80% seen just once and about 1.9% held by the top ten. The sequenced material came from PBMCs. These receptors all stem from a young woman in good health and CMV-seronegative.

The chain combines TRBV5-4 with TRBJ2-7, with D possibly TRBD1 on 5 matching bases. V lost 0 bases and J lost 0, with 16 bases in between. The CDR3 covers 17 residues. Per the germline V gene, CDR1 is SGHNT and CDR2 is YYREEE (reference sequence). The CDR3 loop reads CASSLGLRTIGSYEQYF. Written as DNA, the CDR3 is TGTGCCAGCAGCTTGGGGTTAAGGACAATCGGCTCCTACGAGCAGTACTTC. Variable domain in full (rest from reference TRBV5-4 and TRBJ2-7): ETGVTQSPTHLIKTRGQQVTLRCSSQSGHNTVSWYQQALGQGPQFIFQYYREEENGRGNFPPRFSGLQFPNYSSELNVNALELDDSALYLCASSLGLRTIGSYEQYFGPGTRLTVT.

The genes are TRBV13 and TRBJ1-1, with 11 bases aligning to TRBD1. The CDR3 has 16 residues. Unmatched junction bases numbered 5, after V lost 2 bases and J lost 3 bases. CDR1 and CDR2 (germline): PRHDT, FYEKMQ (reference sequence). CDR3 region: CASSLSRTGGYTEAFF. In nucleotides, the CDR3 is TGTGCCAGCAGCTTATCCCGGACAGGGGGCTACACTGAAGCTTTCTTT.

J is TRBJ1-2 and V is TRBV9; perhaps TRBD1 as D (6 bases). CDR3 length: 17 amino acids. In germline, CDR1 is SGDLS, CDR2 YYNGEE. The V end lost 0 bases, the J end lost 5 bases, and 20 bases lay between the germline ends. CDR3: CASSVGFATGNGYGYTF. The CDR3 coding sequence is TGTGCCAGCAGCGTAGGGTTCGCCACAGGGAATGGATATGGCTACACCTTC.

The chain carries TRBV11-2 and TRBJ2-5; 8 nucleotides align to TRBD1. Germline lookup yields CDR1 SGHAT and CDR2 FQNNGV. Trimming took 8 bases from V and 5 from J; bases not matched to a gene: 10. This CDR3 contains 14 residues. CDR3 coding DNA: TGTGCCAGCGGATACAGGGGGTTCGGGGAGACCCAGTACTTC. Translated: CASGYRGFGETQYF.

The chain couples TRBV19 to TRBJ1-5, with no clear D. Looked up from germline, CDR1 is LNHDA and CDR2 is SQIVND (reference sequence). Trimming cost V 4 bases and J 10 bases, with 8 bases left between them. This CDR3 has 11 amino acids. The CDR3 DNA is TGTGCCAGTAGTACAGGTTCCCCCCAGCATTTT. Protein product: CASSTGSPQHF.

This clone was recorded only once. The CDR3 region is CASSLGYEQYF. The CDR3 region has the DNA TGTGCCAGCTCCCTAGGCTACGAGCAGTACTTC. This chain uses TRBV27 with TRBJ2-7; D is unresolved. V dropped 8 bases and J dropped 3 bases, with 8 bases sitting between them. The CDR3 contains 11 residues. Germline V CDR1 and CDR2: MNHEY, SMNVEV (reference sequence).

This clone was seen once. The V call is TRBV28, the J call TRBJ2-1, with a tentative D call TRBD1 (5 bases). CDR1 and CDR2 (germline): MDHEN, SYDVKM. CDR3 length equals 14 residues. V was pared by 7 bases and J by 1 base, with 11 bases between. CDR3 coding DNA: TGTGCCAGCAATGCCAAGGGGTCCTACAATGAGCAGTTCTTC. Protein: CASNAKGSYNEQFF.

J is TRBJ2-1 and V is TRBV27; maybe TRBD2 (6 bases). This CDR3 region has 17 residues. Germline CDR1 is MNHEY and CDR2 is SMNVEV (reference sequence). V lost 1 base and J lost 7, with 20 bases in between. CDR3 amino acids: CASSLFGVMAGRNEQFF. In DNA form, the CDR3 reads TGTGCCAGCAGTTTATTCGGGGTGATGGCGGGAAGGAATGAGCAGTTCTTC.

The chain is built from TRBV4-1 and TRBJ2-6, with a weak D call TRBD2 (5 bases). Trimming cost V 4 bases and J 0 bases, with 10 bases left between them. Germline V lookup: CDR1 MGHRA, CDR2 YSYEKL. This CDR3 spans 16 amino acids. The CDR3 spells CASSPGLISGANVLTF. CDR3 bases: TGCGCCAGCAGCCCCGGACTGATCTCTGGGGCCAACGTCCTGACTTTC.

This chain links TRBV4-1 with TRBJ2-2, with D possibly TRBD2 on 5 matching bases. The CDR3 has 14 amino acids. CDR1 and CDR2 from the germline V gene are MGHRA and YSYEKL. Trimming removed 2 bases at V and 7 bases at J, with 11 bases between. This CDR3 is CASSQPPRGGELFF. The CDR3 DNA reads as TGCGCCAGCAGCCAACCCCCTCGGGGCGGGGAGCTGTTTTTT.

J is TRBJ2-2 and V is TRBV5-4, with D tentatively TRBD2 (5 bases). The CDR3 sequence is 14 residues long. V was pared by 4 bases and J by 0 bases, with 7 bases between. Germline assignment: CDR1 SGHNT and CDR2 YYREEE (reference sequence). The DNA for the CDR3 is TGTGCCAGCAGCGTCGGGGCGAACACCGGGGAGCTGTTTTTT. It translates to CASSVGANTGELFF. Filled out from reference TRBV5-4 and TRBJ2-2, the complete variable domain reads ETGVTQSPTHLIKTRGQQVTLRCSSQSGHNTVSWYQQALGQGPQFIFQYYREEENGRGNFPPRFSGLQFPNYSSELNVNALELDDSALYLCASSVGANTGELFFGEGSRLTVL.